Judged by abundance, the clone carrying this T cell receptor (beta chain) is medium-sized. The time point was: sample taken at primary tumor resection. Unsorted whole RNA from tumor, nontumor lung or frozen PBMC underwent sequencing. The donors were 55 to 85 patients with non-small cell lung cancer that was early-stage and untreated. The V end was cut by 1 base, the J end by 1 base, with 10 bases between. The CDR3 has 15 amino acids. The data derive from a study of spatial heterogeneity in lung cancer. Background on the study: Fewer alpha-chain than beta-chain sequences were consistently detected. TCR and UMI combinations that were unique each appeared, on average, more than ten times in raw reads.

Each TCR cDNA molecule bore a unique molecular identifier. A single record per CDR3 protein comes from TCRdb applying MiXCR to the 5' RACE reads. The sample carries approximately 1,900 distinct CDR3 sequences, roughly 7.7% recorded once. The material sequenced was normal lung tissue next to the tumor, taken at surgery. The TCR was taken from a male donor with early-stage non-small cell lung cancer. V gene TRBV12-3 or TRBV12-4 combines with J gene TRBJ1-1, with D unclear. The CDR3 loop is CASSLGAEGNTEAFF. The CDR3, as DNA: TGTGCCAGCAGTTTAGGCGCCGAAGGGAACACTGAAGCTTTCTTT.